This T cell receptor (beta chain) was captured by sequencing in a study of shared T cell receptors in the human thymus. Assay: immunoSEQ multiplex PCR; the TCRdb copy retains only in-frame clones and omits some. The sample carries about 380,000 clones, just under 95% recorded once. Trimming took 6 bases from V and 1 from J; bases not matched to a gene: 10. Germline V CDR1 and CDR2: MDHEN, SYDVKM. The CDR3 contains 16 residues. Source material: thymocytes. The rearrangement links TRBV28 to TRBJ1-1, with TRBD1 identical over 8 bases. The source is a human donor. The CDR3 nucleotides read TGTGCCAGCAGACGGACAGGGAGGAGGCCGAACACTGAAGCTTTCTTT. Its translation: CASRRTGRRPNTEAFF.